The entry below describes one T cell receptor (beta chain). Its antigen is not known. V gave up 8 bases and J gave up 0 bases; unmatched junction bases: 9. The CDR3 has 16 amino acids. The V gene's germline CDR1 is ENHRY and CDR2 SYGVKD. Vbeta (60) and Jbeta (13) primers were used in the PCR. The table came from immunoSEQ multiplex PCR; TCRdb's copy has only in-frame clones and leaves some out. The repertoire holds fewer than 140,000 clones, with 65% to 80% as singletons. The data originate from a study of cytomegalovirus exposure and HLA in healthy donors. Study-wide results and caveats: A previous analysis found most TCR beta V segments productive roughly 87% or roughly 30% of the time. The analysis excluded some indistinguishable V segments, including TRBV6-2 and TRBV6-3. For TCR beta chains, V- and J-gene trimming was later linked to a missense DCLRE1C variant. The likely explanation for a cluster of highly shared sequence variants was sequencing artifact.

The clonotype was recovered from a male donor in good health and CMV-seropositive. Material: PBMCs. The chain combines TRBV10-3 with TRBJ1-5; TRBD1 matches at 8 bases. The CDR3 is CAIPRTGHLSNQPQHF. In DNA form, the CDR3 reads TGTGCCATCCCAAGGACAGGGCATCTTAGCAATCAGCCCCAGCATTTT.